A single sample is the source of the 18 T cell receptor beta chains below, sequenced in a study of T cell changes during pregnancy in multiple sclerosis. Repertoires were generated with immunoSEQ multiplex PCR, while TCRdb's copy carries only in-frame clones and drops some. The sample shows about 28,000 clones, about 91% of them seen only once. Here the sequenced sample was peripheral blood, taken in the first trimester of pregnancy. The source of these receptors is a female donor in good health, enrolled as a control in a pregnancy study.

The CDR3 region is CASRDATGTNEKLFF. In DNA, the CDR3 is TGTGCCAGCAGAGACGCGACAGGGACTAATGAAAAACTGTTTTTT. This chain joins TRBV25-1 and TRBJ1-4, with 7 bases that match TRBD1. The ends lost 6 bases at V and 2 bases at J; junction bases unmatched: 6. The CDR3 runs 15 residues. CDR1 and CDR2 (germline): MGHDK, SYGVNS.

This clone was detected a few times. V and J are TRBV2 and TRBJ2-2; a weak D match, TRBD2 (6 bases). From germline, CDR1 is SNHLY and CDR2 FYNNEI. The CDR3 totals 12 residues. Trimming took 9 bases from V and 6 from J, leaving 11 bases between them. The CDR3, as DNA: TGTGCCAGTTGGCCGGGGGCCGGGGAGCTGTTTTTT. Translated: CASWPGAGELFF.

The V and J genes are TRBV2 and TRBJ1-2; 7 bases fit TRBD1. V shed 1 base and J 2 bases; nucleotides not matched to a gene: 4. CDR1 SNHLY and CDR2 FYNNEI come from the germline V gene. The CDR3 contains 15 residues. The CDR3 loop reads CASSEGVRGNYGYTF. The CDR3 region has the DNA TGTGCCAGCAGTGAAGGGGTCAGGGGGAACTATGGCTACACCTTC.

This chain links TRBV5-1 with TRBJ2-5; no definite D call. CDR3 size: 12 residues. CDR1 is SGHRS, CDR2 YFSETQ, per germline. V lost 4 bases and J 0 bases, leaving 4 bases between the germline ends. CDR3 residues: CASSINQETQYF. In DNA, the CDR3 is TGCGCCAGCAGCATAAACCAAGAGACCCAGTACTTC.

The chain joins TRBV19 to TRBJ1-2; perhaps TRBD1 as D (6 bases). Per the germline V gene, CDR1 is LNHDA and CDR2 is SQIVND (reference sequence). CDR3 size: 15 residues. The V gene lost 3 bases and the J gene lost 14 bases, with 25 bases spanning the gap. CDR3 residues: CASSIDSVTEGVRTF. CDR3 nucleotide sequence: TGTGCCAGTAGTATTGATTCGGTAACAGAGGGGGTGAGAACCTTC.

The V call is TRBV6-6, the J call TRBJ1-1; tentatively, D is TRBD1 (5 bases). The CDR3 extends over 15 amino acids. Germline CDR1 and CDR2: MNHNY and SVGAGI (reference sequence). V lost 2 bases and J 4 bases, leaving 14 bases between the germline ends. CDR3 loop: CASSYRRGRVTEAFF. The DNA for the CDR3 is TGTGCCAGCAGTTACAGAAGGGGAAGGGTCACTGAAGCTTTCTTT.

The V and J genes are TRBV4-1 and TRBJ2-5, with no clear D. CDR1 and CDR2 (germline): MGHRA, YSYEKL. The CDR3 runs to 15 residues. V shed 0 bases and J shed 4 bases, with 12 bases lying between them. CDR3 loop: CASSQDRIGSETQYF. CDR3 DNA: TGCGCCAGCAGCCAAGACAGGATTGGGTCAGAGACCCAGTACTTC.

The chain combines TRBV29-1 with TRBJ1-4; a possible D gene is TRBD1 (5 bases). This CDR3 is built from 15 residues. Germline V CDR1 and CDR2: SQVTM, ANQGSEA. V was cut by 6 bases and J by 5 bases, with 19 bases left in between. CDR3 nucleotides: TGCAGCGTGGGCCCGGTTGGGGGAGGGAATGAAAAACTGTTTTTT. Translated: CSVGPVGGGNEKLFF.

This chain links TRBV15 with TRBJ2-7; no firm D call. Germline loops: CDR1 LNHNV, CDR2 YYDKDF (reference sequence). There are 14 residues in the CDR3. Trimming shortened V by 5 bases and J by 6 bases, and 17 bases separated the two germline ends. The CDR3 loop reads CATSRIPDSGEQYF. The DNA of the CDR3 is TGTGCCACCAGCCGCATCCCGGATTCAGGCGAGCAGTACTTC. The full variable domain, in which reference TRBV15 and TRBJ2-7 provide the parts outside the CDR3, is DAMVIQNPRYQVTQFGKPVTLSCSQTLNHNVMYWYQQKSSQAPKLLFHYYDKDFNNEADTPDNFQSRRPNTSFCFLDIRSPGLGDTAMYLCATSRIPDSGEQYFGPGTRLTVT.

The rearrangement links TRBV18 to TRBJ1-4; D not resolved. Germline V lookup: CDR1 KGHSH, CDR2 LQKENI. The germline V and J ends were trimmed by 4 bases and 4 bases, with 7 bases remaining between them. This CDR3 is 13 amino acids long. The CDR3 spells CASSRRNNEKLFF. The CDR3 DNA is TGTGCCAGCTCACGCAGGAATAATGAAAAACTGTTTTTT.

The chain recombines TRBV5-6 with TRBJ2-3; D not certain. The V and J ends lost 1 base and 3 bases respectively, with 12 bases between them. In germline, CDR1 is SGHDT, CDR2 YYEEEE. This CDR3 is 15 amino acids long. The CDR3 reads CASSLFQTATDTQYF. DNA of the CDR3: TGTGCCAGCAGCTTGTTCCAAACTGCGACAGATACGCAGTATTTT.

The V gene is TRBV4-2, the J gene TRBJ2-2; 11 positions agree with TRBD2. Germline V CDR1 and CDR2: LGHNA, YNFKEQ. The CDR3 is made up of 18 amino acids. V shed 4 bases and J 7 bases; nucleotides not matched to a gene: 14. CDR3 region: CASSPLPSGLAGGGELFF. CDR3 sequence (DNA): TGTGCCAGCAGCCCACTCCCTTCTGGGCTAGCGGGAGGCGGGGAGCTGTTTTTT.

The chain employs TRBV14 and TRBJ2-1, with D possibly being TRBD2 (6 bases). CDR1 and CDR2 from the germline V gene are SGHDN and FVKESK. V was clipped by 5 bases and J by 4 bases, with 12 bases between them. The CDR3 contains 14 residues. This chain's CDR3 is CASSKTTSYNEQFF. The CDR3 coding sequence is TGTGCCAGCAGCAAAACGACTAGTTACAATGAGCAGTTCTTC. Together with reference TRBV14 and TRBJ2-1, the CDR3 gives the full variable domain: EAGVTQFPSHSVIEKGQTVTLRCDPISGHDNLYWYRRVMGKEIKFLLHFVKESKQDESGMPNNRFLAERTGGTYSTLKVQPAELEDSGVYFCASSKTTSYNEQFFGPGTRLTVL.

The rearrangement links TRBV29-1 to TRBJ2-7; perhaps TRBD2 as D (6 bases). V was clipped by 7 bases and J by 2 bases, with 12 bases between them. The germline V gene has CDR1 SQVTM and CDR2 ANQGSEA. The CDR3 totals 12 residues. CDR3 sequence reads: CSGREGPYEQYF. For the CDR3, the DNA is TGCAGCGGGCGGGAAGGGCCCTACGAGCAGTACTTC.

This chain uses TRBV9 with TRBJ2-3, with 9 bases aligning to TRBD2. V trimming: 0 bases; J trimming: 2 bases; junction bases outside the gene matches: 4. The CDR3 totals 16 residues. Germline V lookup: CDR1 SGDLS, CDR2 YYNGEE. The CDR3 protein is CASSVAGGGVTDTQYF. CDR3 nucleotides: TGTGCCAGCAGCGTAGCTGGCGGGGGGGTCACAGATACGCAGTATTTT.

The chain combines TRBV9 with TRBJ1-2, with a possible D match to TRBD1 (6 bases). CDR3 length equals 13 residues. The ends were cut back, 0 bases at V and 6 bases at J, with 9 bases in the middle. Looked up from germline, CDR1 is SGDLS and CDR2 is YYNGEE. In DNA, the CDR3 is TGTGCCAGCAGCGTAGACCGACAGGATGGCTACACCTTC. Encoded protein: CASSVDRQDGYTF.

This clone came up once. The chain uses TRBV30 and TRBJ1-2, with a possible D match to TRBD1 (5 bases). The CDR3 consists of 15 residues. The germline V gene encodes CDR1 GTSNPN and CDR2 SVGIG (reference sequence). Deletions cut 0 bases from V and 4 bases from J, with 15 bases between. The CDR3 loop is CAWSVPTGLTYGYTF. CDR3 coding DNA: TGTGCCTGGAGTGTACCAACGGGACTCACCTATGGCTACACCTTC.

The chain has TRBV5-1 and TRBJ2-5; D is possibly TRBD2 (5 bases). Germline V gives CDR1 SGHRS, CDR2 YFSETQ. The CDR3 has 13 residues. V was shortened by 4 bases and J by 2 bases, with 9 bases between the two germline ends. For the CDR3, the DNA is TGCGCCAGCAGCCCCCGCGGGCAAGAGACCCAGTACTTC. Translated, it gives CASSPRGQETQYF.